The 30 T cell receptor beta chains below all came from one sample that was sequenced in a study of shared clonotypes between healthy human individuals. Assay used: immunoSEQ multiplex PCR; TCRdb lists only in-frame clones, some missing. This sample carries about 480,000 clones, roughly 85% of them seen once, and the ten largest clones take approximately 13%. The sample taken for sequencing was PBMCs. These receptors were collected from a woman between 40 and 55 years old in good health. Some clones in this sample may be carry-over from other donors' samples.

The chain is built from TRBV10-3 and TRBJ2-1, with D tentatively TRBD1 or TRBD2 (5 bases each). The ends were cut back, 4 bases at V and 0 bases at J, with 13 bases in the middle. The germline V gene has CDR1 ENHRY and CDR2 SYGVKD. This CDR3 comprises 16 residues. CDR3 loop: CAISGGSEFSYNEQFF. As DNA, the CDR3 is TGTGCCATCAGTGGGGGGTCAGAATTCTCCTACAATGAGCAGTTCTTC.

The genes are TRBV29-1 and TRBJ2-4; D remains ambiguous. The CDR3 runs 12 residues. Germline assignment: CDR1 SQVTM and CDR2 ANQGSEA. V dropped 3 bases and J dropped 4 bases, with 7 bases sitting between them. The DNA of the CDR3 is TGCAGCGTTGAGGTGGGGAAAAACATTCAGTACTTC. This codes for CSVEVGKNIQYF.

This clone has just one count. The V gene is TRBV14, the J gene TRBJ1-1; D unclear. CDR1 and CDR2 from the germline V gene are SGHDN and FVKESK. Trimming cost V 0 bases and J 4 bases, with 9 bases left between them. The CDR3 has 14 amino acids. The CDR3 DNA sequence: TGTGCCAGCAGCCAAGATGAAGGAATCACTGAAGCTTTCTTT. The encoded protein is CASSQDEGITEAFF.

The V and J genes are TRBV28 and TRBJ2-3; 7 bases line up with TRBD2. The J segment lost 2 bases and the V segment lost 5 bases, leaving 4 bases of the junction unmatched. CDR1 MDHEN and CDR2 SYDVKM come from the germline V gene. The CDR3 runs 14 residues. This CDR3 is CASSPGGNTDTQYF. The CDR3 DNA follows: TGTGCCAGCAGTCCCGGGGGGAACACAGATACGCAGTATTTT.

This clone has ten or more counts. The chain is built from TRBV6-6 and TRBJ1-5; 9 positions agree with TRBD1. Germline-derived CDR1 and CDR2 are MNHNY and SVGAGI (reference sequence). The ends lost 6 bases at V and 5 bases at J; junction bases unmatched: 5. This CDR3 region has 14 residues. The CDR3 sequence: CASSWDRVDQPQHF. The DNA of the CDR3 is TGTGCCAGCAGCTGGGACAGGGTGGATCAGCCCCAGCATTTT.

CDR3 sequence (DNA): TGTGCCAGCAGTTACCGGACTAGCGGCTACGAGCAGTACTTC. Its translation is CASSYRTSGYEQYF. The V call is TRBV6-5, the J call TRBJ2-7; 10 nucleotides align to TRBD2. The CDR3 is made up of 14 amino acids. Looked up from germline, CDR1 is MNHEY and CDR2 is SVGAGI. V shed 2 bases, J shed 3 bases, and the junction held 1 base outside the gene matches.

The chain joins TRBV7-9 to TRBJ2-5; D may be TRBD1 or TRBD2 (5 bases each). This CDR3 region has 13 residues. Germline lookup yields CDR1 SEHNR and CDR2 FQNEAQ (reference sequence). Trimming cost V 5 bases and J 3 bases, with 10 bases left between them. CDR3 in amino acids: CASSRGAEETQYF. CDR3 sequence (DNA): TGTGCCAGCAGCCGAGGGGCTGAAGAGACCCAGTACTTC.

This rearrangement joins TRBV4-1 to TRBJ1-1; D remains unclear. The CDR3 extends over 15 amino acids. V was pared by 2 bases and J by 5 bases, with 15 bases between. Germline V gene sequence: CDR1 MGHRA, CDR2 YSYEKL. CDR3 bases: TGCGCCAGCAGCCAAATCGGAGGGTTGGCAACTGAAGCTTTCTTT. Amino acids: CASSQIGGLATEAFF.

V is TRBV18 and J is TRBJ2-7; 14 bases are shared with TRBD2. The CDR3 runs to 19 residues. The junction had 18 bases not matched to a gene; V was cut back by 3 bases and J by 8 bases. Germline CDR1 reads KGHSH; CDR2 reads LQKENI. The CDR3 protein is CASSPRGPQGLAGDVKQYF. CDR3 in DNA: TGTGCCAGCTCACCCCGCGGTCCACAGGGACTAGCGGGAGATGTCAAGCAGTACTTC.

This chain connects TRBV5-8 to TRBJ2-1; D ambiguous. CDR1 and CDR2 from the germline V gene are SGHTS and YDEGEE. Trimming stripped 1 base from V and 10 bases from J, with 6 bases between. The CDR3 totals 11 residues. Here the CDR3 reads CASSLWGEQFF. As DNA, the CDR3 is TGTGCCAGCAGCTTGTGGGGAGAGCAGTTCTTC.

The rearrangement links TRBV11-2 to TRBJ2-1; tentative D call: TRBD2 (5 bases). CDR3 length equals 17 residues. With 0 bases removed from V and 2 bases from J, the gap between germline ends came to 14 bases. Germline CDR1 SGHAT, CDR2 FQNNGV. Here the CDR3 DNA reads TGTGCCAGCAGCTTAGAGGAGGCGGGTCCGACCTACAATGAGCAGTTCTTC. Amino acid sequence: CASSLEEAGPTYNEQFF.

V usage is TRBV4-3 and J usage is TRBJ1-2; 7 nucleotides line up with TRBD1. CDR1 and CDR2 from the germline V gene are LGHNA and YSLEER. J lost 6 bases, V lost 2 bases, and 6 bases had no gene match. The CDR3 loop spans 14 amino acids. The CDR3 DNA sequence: TGCGCCAGCAGCCAAAACAGGGGCAGGGATGGCTACACCTTC. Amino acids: CASSQNRGRDGYTF.

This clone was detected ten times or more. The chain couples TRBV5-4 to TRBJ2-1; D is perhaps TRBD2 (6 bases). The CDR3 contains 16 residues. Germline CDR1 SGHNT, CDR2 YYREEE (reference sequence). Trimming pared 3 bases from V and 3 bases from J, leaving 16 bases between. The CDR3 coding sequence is TGTGCCAGCAGCTCCTCTAGCGCAAATTACTACAATGAGCAGTTCTTC. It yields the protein CASSSSSANYYNEQFF.

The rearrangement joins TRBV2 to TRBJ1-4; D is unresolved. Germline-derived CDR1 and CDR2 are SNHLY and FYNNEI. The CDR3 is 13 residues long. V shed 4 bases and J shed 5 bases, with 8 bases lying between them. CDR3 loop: CASSVYNNEKLFF. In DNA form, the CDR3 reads TGTGCCAGCAGTGTCTACAACAATGAAAAACTGTTTTTT.

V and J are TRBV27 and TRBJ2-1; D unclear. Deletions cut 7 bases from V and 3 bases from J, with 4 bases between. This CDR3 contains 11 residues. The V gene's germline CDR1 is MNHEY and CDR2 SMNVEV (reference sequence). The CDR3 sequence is CASTGYNEQFF. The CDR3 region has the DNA TGTGCCAGCACCGGCTACAATGAGCAGTTCTTC.

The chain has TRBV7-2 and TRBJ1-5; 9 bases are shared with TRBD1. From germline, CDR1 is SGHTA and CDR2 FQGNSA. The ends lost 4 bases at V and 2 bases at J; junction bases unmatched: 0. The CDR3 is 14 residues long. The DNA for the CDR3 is TGTGCCAGCAGCTGGACAGGGGGCAATCAGCCCCAGCATTTT. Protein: CASSWTGGNQPQHF.

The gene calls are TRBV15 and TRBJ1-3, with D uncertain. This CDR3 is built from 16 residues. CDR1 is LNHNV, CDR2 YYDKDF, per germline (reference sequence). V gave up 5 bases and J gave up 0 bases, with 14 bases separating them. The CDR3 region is CATSPLGGYSGNTIYF. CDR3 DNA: TGTGCCACCAGCCCTCTGGGCGGATACTCTGGAAACACCATATATTTT.

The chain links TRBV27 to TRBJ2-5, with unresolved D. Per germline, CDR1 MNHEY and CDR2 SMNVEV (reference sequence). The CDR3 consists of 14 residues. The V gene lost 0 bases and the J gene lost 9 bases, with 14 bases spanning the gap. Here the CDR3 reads CASSLSRTLEAQYF. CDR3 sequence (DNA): TGTGCCAGCAGTTTATCCAGAACACTCGAGGCCCAGTACTTC.

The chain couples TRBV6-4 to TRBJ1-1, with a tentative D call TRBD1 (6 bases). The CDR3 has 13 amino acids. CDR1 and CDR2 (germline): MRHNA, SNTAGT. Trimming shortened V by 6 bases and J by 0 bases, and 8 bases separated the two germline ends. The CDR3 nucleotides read TGTGCCAGCAGGAGGACAGTGAACACTGAAGCTTTCTTT. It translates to CASRRTVNTEAFF.

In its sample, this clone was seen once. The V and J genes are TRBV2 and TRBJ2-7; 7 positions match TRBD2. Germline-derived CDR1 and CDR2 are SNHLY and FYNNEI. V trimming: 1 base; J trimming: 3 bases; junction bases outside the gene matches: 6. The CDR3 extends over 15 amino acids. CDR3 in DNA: TGTGCCAGCAGTGAAGGAAACCGCGGGAGCTACGAGCAGTACTTC. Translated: CASSEGNRGSYEQYF.

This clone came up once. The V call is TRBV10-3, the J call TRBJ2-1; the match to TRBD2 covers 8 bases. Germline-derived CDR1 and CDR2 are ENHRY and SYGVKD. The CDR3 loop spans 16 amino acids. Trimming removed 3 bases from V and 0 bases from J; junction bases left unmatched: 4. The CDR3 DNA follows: TGTGCCATCAGTGATTTAGCGGGAAGCTCCTACAATGAGCAGTTCTTC. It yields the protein CAISDLAGSSYNEQFF.

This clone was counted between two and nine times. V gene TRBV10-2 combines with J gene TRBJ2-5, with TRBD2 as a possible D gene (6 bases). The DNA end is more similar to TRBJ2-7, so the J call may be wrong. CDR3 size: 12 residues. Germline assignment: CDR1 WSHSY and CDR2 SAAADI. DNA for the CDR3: TGCGCCAGCCACGGGAGCTCCTACGAGCAGTACTTC. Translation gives CASHGSSYEQYF.

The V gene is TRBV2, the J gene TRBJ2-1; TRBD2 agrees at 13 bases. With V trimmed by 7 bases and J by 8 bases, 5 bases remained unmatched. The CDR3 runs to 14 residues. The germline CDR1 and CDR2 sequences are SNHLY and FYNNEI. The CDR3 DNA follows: TGTGCCAGCAATTCGGGACTAGCGGGATATGAGCAGTTCTTC. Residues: CASNSGLAGYEQFF.

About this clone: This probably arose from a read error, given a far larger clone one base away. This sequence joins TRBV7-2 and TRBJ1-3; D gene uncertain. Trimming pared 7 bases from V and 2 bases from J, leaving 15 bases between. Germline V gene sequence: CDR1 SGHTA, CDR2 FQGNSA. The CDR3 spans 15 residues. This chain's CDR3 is CASNPTPPPGNTIYF. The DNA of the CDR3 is TGTGCCAGCAACCCGACACCCCCACCTGGAAACACCATATATTTT.

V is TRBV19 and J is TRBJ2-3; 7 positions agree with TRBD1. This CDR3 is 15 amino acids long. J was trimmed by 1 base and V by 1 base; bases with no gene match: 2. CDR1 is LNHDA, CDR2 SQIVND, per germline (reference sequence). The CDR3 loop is CASSIGDRGTDTQYF. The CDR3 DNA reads TGTGCCAGTAGTATAGGCGACAGGGGCACAGATACGCAGTATTTT.

The DNA for the CDR3 is TGTGCCAGCAGTGACGGCAGGGGGAGAGGAAACACCATATATTTT. This encodes CASSDGRGRGNTIYF. This sequence joins TRBV2 and TRBJ1-3, with 7 bases aligning to TRBD1. Germline CDR1 SNHLY, CDR2 FYNNEI. CDR3 length: 15 residues. Trimming cost V 3 bases and J 4 bases; bases outside gene matches: 6.

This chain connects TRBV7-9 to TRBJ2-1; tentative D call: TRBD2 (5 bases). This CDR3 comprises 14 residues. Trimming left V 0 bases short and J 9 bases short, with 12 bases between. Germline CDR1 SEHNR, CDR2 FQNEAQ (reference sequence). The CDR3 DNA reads TGTGCCAGCAGCTTAGCGGGAGCCAACAGTGAGCAGTTCTTC. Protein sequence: CASSLAGANSEQFF.

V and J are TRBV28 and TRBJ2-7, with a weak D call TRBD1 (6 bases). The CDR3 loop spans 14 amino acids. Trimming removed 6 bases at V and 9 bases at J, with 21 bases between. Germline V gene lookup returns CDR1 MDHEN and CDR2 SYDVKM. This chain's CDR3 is CASSAGDRYDGQYF. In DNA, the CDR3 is TGTGCCAGCAGCGCAGGGGACCGCTACGATGGGCAGTACTTC.

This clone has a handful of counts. CDR3 loop: CAWRPVRSGSTDTQYF. CDR3 in DNA: TGTGCCTGGAGGCCCGTTAGGTCAGGGAGCACAGATACGCAGTATTTT. The chain joins TRBV30 to TRBJ2-3; possibly TRBD1 for D (5 bases). V lost 3 bases and J lost 0, with 16 bases in between. CDR1 and CDR2 (germline): GTSNPN, SVGIG (reference sequence). The CDR3 is 16 amino acids.

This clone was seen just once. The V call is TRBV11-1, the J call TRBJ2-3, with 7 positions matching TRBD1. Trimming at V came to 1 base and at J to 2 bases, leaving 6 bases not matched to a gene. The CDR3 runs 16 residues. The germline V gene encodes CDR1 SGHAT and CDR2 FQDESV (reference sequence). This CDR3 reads CASSLGPDRATDTQYF. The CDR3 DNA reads TGTGCCAGCAGCTTAGGCCCCGACAGGGCCACAGATACGCAGTATTTT.